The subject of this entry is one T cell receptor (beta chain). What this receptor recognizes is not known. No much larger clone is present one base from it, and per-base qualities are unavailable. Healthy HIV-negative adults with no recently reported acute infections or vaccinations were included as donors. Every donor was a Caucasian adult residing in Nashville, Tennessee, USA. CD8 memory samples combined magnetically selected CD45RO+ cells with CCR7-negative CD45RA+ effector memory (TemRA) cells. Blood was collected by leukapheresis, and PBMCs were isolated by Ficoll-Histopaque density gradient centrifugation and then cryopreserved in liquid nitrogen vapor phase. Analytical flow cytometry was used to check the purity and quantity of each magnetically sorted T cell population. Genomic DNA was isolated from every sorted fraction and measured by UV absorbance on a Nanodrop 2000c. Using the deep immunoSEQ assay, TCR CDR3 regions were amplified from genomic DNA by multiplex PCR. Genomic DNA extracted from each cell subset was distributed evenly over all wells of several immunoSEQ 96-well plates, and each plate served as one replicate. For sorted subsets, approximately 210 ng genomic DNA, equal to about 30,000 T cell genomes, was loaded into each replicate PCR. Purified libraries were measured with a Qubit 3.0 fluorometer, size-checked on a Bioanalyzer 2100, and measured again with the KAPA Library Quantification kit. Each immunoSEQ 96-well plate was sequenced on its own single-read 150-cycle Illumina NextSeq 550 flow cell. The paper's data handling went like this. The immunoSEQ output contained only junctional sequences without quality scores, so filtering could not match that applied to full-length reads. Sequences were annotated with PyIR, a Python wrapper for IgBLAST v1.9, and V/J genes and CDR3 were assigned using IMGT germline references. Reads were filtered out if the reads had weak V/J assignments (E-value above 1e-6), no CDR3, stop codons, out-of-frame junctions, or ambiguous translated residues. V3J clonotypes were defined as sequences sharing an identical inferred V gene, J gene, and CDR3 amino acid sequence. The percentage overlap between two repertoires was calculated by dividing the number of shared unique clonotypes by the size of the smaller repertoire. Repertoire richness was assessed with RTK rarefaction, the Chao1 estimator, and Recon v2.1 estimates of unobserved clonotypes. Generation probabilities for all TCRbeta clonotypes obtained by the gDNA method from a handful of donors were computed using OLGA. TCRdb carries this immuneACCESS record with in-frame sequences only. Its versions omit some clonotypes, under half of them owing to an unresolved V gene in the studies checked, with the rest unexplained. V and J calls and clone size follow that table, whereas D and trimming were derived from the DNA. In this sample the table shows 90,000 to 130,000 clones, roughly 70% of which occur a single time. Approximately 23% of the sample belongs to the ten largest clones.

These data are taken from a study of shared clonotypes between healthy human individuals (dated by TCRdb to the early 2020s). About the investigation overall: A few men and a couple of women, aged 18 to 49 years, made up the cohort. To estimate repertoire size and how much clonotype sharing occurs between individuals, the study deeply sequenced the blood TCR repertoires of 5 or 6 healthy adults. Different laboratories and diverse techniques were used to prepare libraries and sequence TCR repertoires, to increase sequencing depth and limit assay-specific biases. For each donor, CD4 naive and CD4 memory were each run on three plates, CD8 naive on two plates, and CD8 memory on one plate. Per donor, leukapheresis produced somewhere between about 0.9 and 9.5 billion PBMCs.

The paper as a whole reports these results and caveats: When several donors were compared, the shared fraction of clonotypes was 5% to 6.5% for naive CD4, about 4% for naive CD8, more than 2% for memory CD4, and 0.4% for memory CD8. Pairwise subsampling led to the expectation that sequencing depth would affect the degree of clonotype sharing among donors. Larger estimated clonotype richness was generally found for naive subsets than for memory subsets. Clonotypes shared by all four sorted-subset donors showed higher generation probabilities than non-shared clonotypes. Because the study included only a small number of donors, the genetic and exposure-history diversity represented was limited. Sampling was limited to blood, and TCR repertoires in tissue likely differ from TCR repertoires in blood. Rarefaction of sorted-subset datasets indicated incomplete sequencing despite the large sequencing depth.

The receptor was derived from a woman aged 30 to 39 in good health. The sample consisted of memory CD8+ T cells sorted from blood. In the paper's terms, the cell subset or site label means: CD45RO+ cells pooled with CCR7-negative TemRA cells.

The CDR3 sequence is CASKRGQETQYF. In nucleotide form, the sequence is TGTGCCAGCAAGAGGGGCCAAGAGACCCAGTACTTC. The rearranged segments are TRBV5-5 and TRBJ2-5, with the D call perhaps TRBD1 or TRBD2, each one matching 5 bases. At the junction V is shortened by 6 bases and J by 1 base, with 7 bases in between. The CDR3 runs 12 residues from the cysteine to the phenylalanine. Only the CDR3 part of the read is kept: 36 bases, read in frame from the first base. Sequences SGHKS (CDR1) and YYEKEE (CDR2) are obtained from the germline V gene (reference sequence).